These 25 T cell receptor beta chains came from one sample sequenced in a study of tumor-infiltrating lymphocytes in localized non-small cell lung cancer. The method was immunoSEQ multiplex PCR; TCRdb's version includes in-frame clones alone and lacks a portion of them. This table holds just under 30,000 clones, 75% to 90% found once. Sequencing was performed on lung tumor tissue. The receptors come from a human donor with non-small cell lung cancer.

The chain links TRBV10-3 to TRBJ2-3; 9 bases agree with TRBD2. The germline V gene encodes CDR1 ENHRY and CDR2 SYGVKD. There are 15 residues in the CDR3. The V and J ends lost 10 bases and 3 bases, in that order; junction bases with no gene match: 11. The CDR3 region is CATLRGGGVTDTQYF. The DNA for the CDR3 is TGTGCCACGCTACGGGGCGGGGGGGTGACAGATACGCAGTATTTT.

The chain recombines TRBV6-1 with TRBJ2-2; tentatively, D is TRBD1 (5 bases). Trimming left V 4 bases short and J 7 bases short, with 13 bases between. The CDR3 sequence is 14 residues long. In germline, CDR1 is MNHNS, CDR2 SASEGT. CDR3: CASSVNWGIGELFF. As DNA, the CDR3 is TGTGCCAGCAGTGTTAATTGGGGCATCGGGGAGCTGTTTTTT.

In nucleotides, the CDR3 is TGTGCCAGCAGGCGGGACAGAAACAATGAGCAGTTCTTC. It is translated as CASRRDRNNEQFF. This chain connects TRBV7-2 to TRBJ2-1; D might be TRBD1 (7 bases). Trimming cost V 6 bases and J 5 bases, with 11 bases left between them. Per germline, CDR1 SGHTA and CDR2 FQGNSA. This CDR3 spans 13 amino acids.

J is TRBJ2-1 and V is TRBV5-5; tentatively, D is TRBD2 (6 bases). CDR3 size: 14 residues. The V end lost 5 bases, the J end lost 8 bases, and 17 bases lay between the germline ends. Per the germline V gene, CDR1 is SGHKS and CDR2 is YYEKEE (reference sequence). CDR3 sequence (DNA): TGTGCCAGCAGACCCCGGGGAGGAAGCGATGAGCAGTTCTTC. It codes for CASRPRGGSDEQFF.

The chain couples TRBV29-1 to TRBJ1-1; TRBD1 is a possible D gene (5 bases). CDR3 length: 13 amino acids. V shed 7 bases and J shed 5 bases, with 17 bases lying between them. Germline V gene sequence: CDR1 SQVTM, CDR2 ANQGSEA. CDR3 in DNA: TGCAGCGCTAACCCGGGGGGTCGAACTGAAGCTTTCTTT. It yields the protein CSANPGGRTEAFF.

This clone came up once. V and J are TRBV25-1 and TRBJ1-6; D is perhaps TRBD1 (6 bases). CDR1 MGHDK and CDR2 SYGVNS come from the germline V gene. The V end was cut by 2 bases, the J end by 4 bases, with 9 bases between. The CDR3 is 15 residues long. The CDR3 bases are TGTGCCAGCAGTGAAGGGACATCGTATAATTCACCCCTCCACTTT. This codes for CASSEGTSYNSPLHF. The full variable domain, with the rest looked up from reference TRBV25-1 and TRBJ1-6, is EADIYQTPRYLVIGTGKKITLECSQTMGHDKMYWYQQDPGMELHLIHYSYGVNSTEKGDLSSESTVSRIRTEHFPLTLESARPSHTSQYLCASSEGTSYNSPLHFGNGTRLTVT.

This chain links TRBV10-3 with TRBJ2-2; 9 positions match TRBD1. The CDR3 is made up of 15 amino acids. Germline values: CDR1 ENHRY, CDR2 SYGVKD. V gave up 9 bases and J gave up 4 bases; unmatched junction bases: 9. The CDR3 protein is CAISTGGAGTGELFF. The CDR3 nucleotides read TGTGCCATTAGTACAGGGGGCGCGGGCACCGGGGAGCTGTTTTTT.

This clone has only one observation. V is TRBV5-5 and J is TRBJ1-1; tentatively, D is TRBD1 (5 bases). The CDR3 contains 16 residues. Germline V CDR1 and CDR2: SGHKS, YYEKEE (reference sequence). V lost 5 bases to trimming and J lost 0 bases, with 17 bases between them. Written as DNA, the CDR3 is TGTGCCAGCAGTCCCGCCCAGGGAATAATGAACACTGAAGCTTTCTTT. Amino acids: CASSPAQGIMNTEAFF.

The chain links TRBV7-9 to TRBJ2-1; 11 bases fit TRBD2. Germline values: CDR1 SEHNR, CDR2 FQNEAQ (reference sequence). This CDR3 has 16 amino acids. Losses at the gene ends were 7 bases for V and 7 bases for J; bases not matched to a gene: 12. Here the CDR3 DNA reads TGTGCCAGCACCGACTTACTAGCGGGGGTTCCTAATGAGCAGTTCTTC. Translating it yields CASTDLLAGVPNEQFF.

This sequence joins TRBV10-3 and TRBJ2-1; TRBD2 might be the D (5 bases). The CDR3 extends over 11 amino acids. Between the trimmed V and J ends, which lost 10 bases and 7 bases, there was a span of 11 bases. Germline assignment: CDR1 ENHRY and CDR2 SYGVKD. For the CDR3, the DNA is TGTGCCAATTCTCGAGGGAATGAGCAGTTCTTC. The encoded protein is CANSRGNEQFF.

DNA for the CDR3: TGTGCCAGCAGCTTGGAACTCAGTTCCTACGAGCAGTACTTC. It translates to CASSLELSSYEQYF. J is TRBJ2-7 and V is TRBV5-4; no firm D call. V gave up 0 bases and J gave up 1 base, with 8 bases separating them. Germline CDR1 reads SGHNT; CDR2 reads YYREEE (reference sequence). The length of the CDR3 is 14 residues.

The CDR3 nucleotides read TGTGCCAGTAGTATAGGGGGGGTTCGTGAAAAACTGTTTTTT. Encoded protein: CASSIGGVREKLFF. The V and J genes are TRBV19 and TRBJ1-4; perhaps TRBD1 as D (5 bases). V lost 1 base to trimming and J lost 7 bases, with 10 bases between them. The CDR3 is made up of 14 amino acids. Germline CDR1 reads LNHDA; CDR2 reads SQIVND (reference sequence).

This clone was recorded a few times. The chain combines TRBV5-6 with TRBJ1-1; D remains unclear. This CDR3 spans 16 amino acids. The germline V and J ends were trimmed by 0 bases and 3 bases, with 15 bases remaining between them. Germline CDR1 is SGHDT and CDR2 is YYEEEE. As DNA, the CDR3 is TGTGCCAGCAGCTTGGTTGGCGTAAGAGAGGACACTGAAGCTTTCTTT. It yields the protein CASSLVGVREDTEAFF.

CDR3 sequence: CASSQDRQGGGYTF. The CDR3 nucleotides read TGTGCCAGCAGCCAAGATAGGCAGGGCGGCGGCTACACCTTC. The chain couples TRBV14 to TRBJ1-2, with a possible D match to TRBD1 (5 bases). Germline loops: CDR1 SGHDN, CDR2 FVKESK. The germline V and J ends were trimmed by 0 bases and 8 bases, with 13 bases remaining between them. The CDR3 is made up of 14 amino acids.

The chain has TRBV4-3 and TRBJ2-1; 15 bases fit TRBD2. The V segment lost 4 bases and the J segment 1 base; nucleotides outside the gene matches: 5. Germline V CDR1 and CDR2: LGHNA, YSLEER. The CDR3 totals 18 residues. This CDR3 reads CASSPRTSGGGSYNEQFF. The CDR3 DNA sequence: TGCGCCAGCAGCCCTCGGACTAGCGGGGGGGGATCCTACAATGAGCAGTTCTTC.

The chain combines TRBV23-1 with TRBJ1-1; no clear D. TRBV23-1 is an open reading frame whose function is uncertain. This CDR3 is 16 amino acids long. V lost 2 bases and J lost 1, with 14 bases in between. The CDR3 sequence: CASSQQNPPGNTEAFF. The CDR3 DNA follows: TGCGCCAGCAGTCAACAAAATCCCCCAGGGAACACTGAAGCTTTCTTT.

The rearrangement uses TRBV5-4 and TRBJ2-5; 9 bases agree with TRBD1. The CDR3 covers 16 residues. Trimming at V came to 2 bases and at J to 4 bases, leaving 9 bases not matched to a gene. CDR1 is SGHNT, CDR2 YYREEE, per germline (reference sequence). The CDR3 region is CASSLQGAPGRETQYF. CDR3 sequence (DNA): TGTGCCAGCAGCTTACAGGGGGCTCCCGGGCGAGAGACCCAGTACTTC. Drawing the rest from reference TRBV5-4 and TRBJ2-5, the complete variable domain is ETGVTQSPTHLIKTRGQQVTLRCSSQSGHNTVSWYQQALGQGPQFIFQYYREEENGRGNFPPRFSGLQFPNYSSELNVNALELDDSALYLCASSLQGAPGRETQYFGPGTRLLVL.

The CDR3 nucleotides read TGTGCCAGCAGCCCCGGGCAGTACAGCGGGGAGACCCAGTACTTC. The encoded protein is CASSPGQYSGETQYF. The rearrangement links TRBV14 to TRBJ2-5; possible D gene TRBD2, 6 bases. Trimming removed 4 bases at V and 5 bases at J, with 17 bases between. Germline values: CDR1 SGHDN, CDR2 FVKESK. The CDR3 has 15 amino acids.

This clone appeared once. CDR3: CASSLDLTAPSVFF. The CDR3 DNA reads as TGTGCCAGCAGCTTAGACCTTACAGCACCTTCGGTGTTTTTT. The chain employs TRBV7-9 and TRBJ1-4; no clear D. CDR3 length equals 14 residues. The germline CDR1 and CDR2 sequences are SEHNR and FQNEAQ (reference sequence). V dropped 1 base and J dropped 15 bases, with 18 bases sitting between them.

As DNA, the CDR3 is TGTGCCAGTAGTCTCTACAGGGAGACCCCTTACGAGCAGTACTTC. This codes for CASSLYRETPYEQYF. The chain uses TRBV19 and TRBJ2-7; D is possibly TRBD1 (6 bases). Germline V gene sequence: CDR1 LNHDA, CDR2 SQIVND (reference sequence). CDR3 length equals 15 residues. V dropped 5 bases and J dropped 4 bases, with 18 bases sitting between them.

The chain links TRBV30 to TRBJ1-6; no clear D gene. Trimming took off 8 bases at V and 7 bases at J, with 15 bases between the two ends. This CDR3 region has 13 residues. The germline V gene encodes CDR1 GTSNPN and CDR2 SVGIG (reference sequence). This CDR3 reads CALDGQQNSPLHF. The CDR3 DNA reads TGTGCCCTGGACGGTCAGCAAAATTCACCCCTCCACTTT. The full variable domain, in which reference TRBV30 and TRBJ1-6 provide the parts outside the CDR3, is SQTIHQWPATLVQPVGSPLSLECTVEGTSNPNLYWYRQAAGRGLQLLFYSVGIGQISSEVPQNLSASRPQDRQFILSSKKLLLSDSGFYLCALDGQQNSPLHFGNGTRLTVT.

The rearrangement uses TRBV10-2 and TRBJ1-5; D not certain. Germline values: CDR1 WSHSY, CDR2 SAAADI. The CDR3 extends over 13 amino acids. The ends were cut back, 8 bases at V and 6 bases at J, with 14 bases in the middle. CDR3 in amino acids: CASVRDWGQPQHF. As DNA, the CDR3 is TGCGCCAGCGTTAGGGATTGGGGTCAGCCCCAGCATTTT.

This sequence joins TRBV19 and TRBJ1-2; 8 bases line up with TRBD1. The CDR3 has 14 amino acids. The V segment lost 6 bases and the J segment 2 bases; nucleotides outside the gene matches: 5. Germline V gene lookup returns CDR1 LNHDA and CDR2 SQIVND (reference sequence). The CDR3 nucleotides read TGTGCCAGTAGCCCCCGGACAGGGAACTATGGCTACACCTTC. Amino acid sequence: CASSPRTGNYGYTF. The complete variable domain, with remaining parts taken from reference TRBV19 and TRBJ1-2, reads DGGITQSPKYLFRKEGQNVTLSCEQNLNHDAMYWYRQDPGQGLRLIYYSQIVNDFQKGDIAEGYSVSREKKESFPLTVTSAQKNPTAFYLCASSPRTGNYGYTFGSGTRLTVV.

The genes are TRBV7-6 and TRBJ1-6; TRBD1 matches 8 bases. The germline V gene encodes CDR1 SGHVS and CDR2 FNYEAQ. The ends lost 1 base at V and 9 bases at J; junction bases unmatched: 8. This CDR3 region has 16 residues. CDR3 coding DNA: TGTGCCAGCAGCTTAGGATCAGGGGGCGCGGGTTCACCCCTCCACTTT. Translating gives CASSLGSGGAGSPLHF.

V is TRBV5-6 and J is TRBJ1-4; 9 bases fit TRBD1. The CDR3 totals 15 residues. Unmatched junction bases numbered 8, after V lost 4 bases and J lost 7 bases. The germline gives CDR1 SGHDT, CDR2 YYEEEE. CDR3 nucleotides: TGTGCCAGCAGCCTCTGGACAGGGGTTATTGAAAAACTGTTTTTT. This codes for CASSLWTGVIEKLFF. Full variable domain (missing parts from reference TRBV5-6 and TRBJ1-4): DAGVTQSPTHLIKTRGQQVTLRCSPKSGHDTVSWYQQALGQGPQFIFQYYEEEERQRGNFPDRFSGHQFPNYSSELNVNALLLGDSALYLCASSLWTGVIEKLFFGSGTQLSVL.